This T cell receptor (beta chain) appears in the sequencing data of a study of blood T cell repertoires in COVID-19. On the study more broadly: Material from acute and convalescent COVID-19 was sourced from the United States, Italy and Spain. PBMCs, B-cell-depleted T cells, or T cells provided the cDNA or gDNA that made up the material.

The CDR3 extends over 11 amino acids. Germline V gene lookup returns CDR1 MGHRA and CDR2 YSYEKL. V shed 4 bases and J shed 5 bases, with 3 bases lying between them. How the authors handled the data: Amplifying reference gene primers gave estimates of nucleated cell counts. The protocol was immunoSEQ multiplex PCR, while the TCRdb copy is restricted to in-frame clones and leaves out a portion. The V and J calls and clone size are taken from that table; D and trimming were inferred from the DNA. This sample has hundreds of thousands of clones, with roughly 90% found just once. The chain carries TRBV4-1 and TRBJ2-1; no firm D call. The TCR originated in a woman under 40 with acute or convalescent COVID-19. Input material: peripheral blood. The CDR3 protein is CASSLNNEQFF. The CDR3 coding sequence is TGCGCCAGCAGCCTTAACAATGAGCAGTTCTTC.